Reported below is one TCR beta chain. Germline V lookup: CDR1 SGHNT, CDR2 YYREEE (reference sequence). Between the trimmed V and J ends, which lost 3 bases and 0 bases, there was a span of 12 bases. The CDR3 is made up of 16 amino acids. Authors' analysis steps: Reference gene primer amplification in the assay estimated nucleated cell counts. The data were produced by immunoSEQ multiplex PCR, yet TCRdb's version contains in-frame clones alone and is incomplete. V, J and clone size reflect that table, while D and trimming were determined from the DNA. The table lists about 130,000 clones, about 88% of them singletons. This sample is drawn from a study of blood T cell repertoires in COVID-19. Study information: Samples representing acute and convalescent COVID-19 were sourced from the United States, Italy and Spain. Nucleic acid was either cDNA or gDNA, and it came from T cells, B-cell-depleted T cells, or PBMCs.

The chain links TRBV5-4 to TRBJ2-2; D perhaps matches TRBD2 (7 bases). The sequence was obtained from an elderly woman with acute or convalescent COVID-19. What was sequenced was peripheral blood. The CDR3 nucleotides read TGTGCCAGCAGCTCGAAGGGGGGGGCGAACACCGGGGAGCTGTTTTTT. Its protein product is CASSSKGGANTGELFF.